One and the same sample provided the 9 T cell receptor beta chains below, sequenced in a study of T cell repertoires in cytomegalovirus infection. TCRdb re-analysed the reads in MiXCR, keeping a single row per CDR3 protein. The profile covers approximately 110,000 distinct CDR3 sequences, with 25% to 35% appearing a single time and 58% taken by the ten largest. These receptors' targets are unknown. Source: CD8+ T cells from cultured PBMCs, taken from culture after CMV antigen stimulation. These receptors all stem from a human donor in good health (CMV status not recorded). Some clones in this sample may be carry-over from other donors' samples.

This clonotype was detected a few times. This sequence joins TRBV12-3 or TRBV12-4 and TRBJ2-2; tentative D call: TRBD1 (7 bases). The germline V and J ends were trimmed by 5 bases and 3 bases, with 13 bases remaining between them. This CDR3 spans 15 amino acids. The CDR3: CASSAGQRHTGELFF. CDR3 nucleotides: TGTGCCAGCAGTGCGGGACAGAGGCACACCGGGGAGCTGTTTTTT.

The rearrangement joins TRBV12-5 to TRBJ2-7; D is possibly TRBD2 (5 bases). Trimming cost V 0 bases and J 1 base, with 22 bases left between them. Germline CDR1 LGHNT, CDR2 FRNRAP. CDR3 length: 19 residues. CDR3: CASGLVIGFRGLGSYEQYF. CDR3 DNA sequence: TGTGCTAGTGGTTTGGTAATAGGATTTCGGGGTTTGGGATCCTACGAGCAGTACTTC.

The J gene is TRBJ1-2, the V gene TRBV13; the match to TRBD1 covers 8 bases. V gave up 4 bases and J gave up 5 bases; unmatched junction bases: 6. This CDR3 region has 14 residues. CDR1 is PRHDT, CDR2 FYEKMQ, per germline (reference sequence). The CDR3 spells CASSSGTGRYGYTF. CDR3 DNA sequence: TGTGCCAGCAGCTCCGGGACAGGCAGATATGGCTACACCTTC.

This clonotype turned up a few times. CDR3 sequence (DNA): TGTGCCAGCAGGCTAACAGATACGCAGTATTTT. Its protein is CASRLTDTQYF. The chain employs TRBV12-3 or TRBV12-4 and TRBJ2-3; no clear D. With 6 bases removed from V and 3 bases from J, the gap between germline ends came to 4 bases. This CDR3 region has 11 residues.

The genes are TRBV18 and TRBJ2-3; TRBD2 matches 11 bases. This CDR3 is 17 amino acids long. In germline, CDR1 is KGHSH, CDR2 LQKENI. With 3 bases clipped from V and 4 bases from J, the junction kept 9 bases outside the gene matches. CDR3 in amino acids: CASSPLTSGENADTQYF. The CDR3 region has the DNA TGTGCCAGCTCACCTCTGACTAGCGGGGAAAACGCAGATACGCAGTATTTT.

This clonotype was seen at least ten times. This chain uses TRBV7-6 with TRBJ2-1; TRBD1 matches at 8 bases. Germline loops: CDR1 SGHVS, CDR2 FNYEAQ. Losses at the gene ends were 5 bases for V and 9 bases for J; bases not matched to a gene: 12. This CDR3 has 15 residues. As DNA, the CDR3 is TGTGCCAGCAGCGGCCGACAGGGGATGTCTCGTGAGCAGTTCTTC. Amino acids: CASSGRQGMSREQFF.

The sample holds one count of this clonotype. The CDR3: CASSFLLAGVYEQYF. The DNA for the CDR3 is TGTGCCAGCAGTTTCCTACTAGCGGGGGTCTACGAGCAGTACTTC. The rearrangement uses TRBV6-6 and TRBJ2-7; 11 nucleotides align to TRBD2. CDR1 MNHNY and CDR2 SVGAGI come from the germline V gene (reference sequence). Unmatched junction bases numbered 5, after V lost 4 bases and J lost 3 bases. This CDR3 is built from 15 residues.

This clonotype has more than one count but fewer than ten. This chain joins TRBV4-1 and TRBJ2-1; D is tentatively TRBD1 or TRBD2 (5 bases each). The CDR3 loop spans 19 amino acids. Germline CDR1 is MGHRA and CDR2 is YSYEKL. Trimming shortened V by 0 bases and J by 0 bases, and 18 bases separated the two germline ends. This CDR3 reads CASSQERLRSGSSYNEQFF. Written as DNA, the CDR3 is TGCGCCAGCAGCCAAGAGAGGCTCCGGTCAGGGAGCTCCTACAATGAGCAGTTCTTC.

This clonotype turned up a few times. The V gene is TRBV28, the J gene TRBJ2-1; TRBD2 agrees at 10 bases. There are 15 residues in the CDR3. Per germline, CDR1 MDHEN and CDR2 SYDVKM. Losses at the gene ends were 2 bases for V and 4 bases for J; bases not matched to a gene: 2. In DNA form, the CDR3 reads TGTGCCAGCAGTTTACTAGCGGGGGTTTACAATGAGCAGTTCTTC. This gives the protein CASSLLAGVYNEQFF.